The clone carrying this T cell receptor (beta chain) has ten or more counts. Amplification yielded TCR beta CDR3 regions, with RNA transcripts as the source. With the HTBI primer set, the TCR CDR3 went through a first round of RT-PCR. In TCRdb, the multiplex PCR reads were re-called with MiXCR into one record per CDR3 protein. The sample lists hundreds of thousands of distinct CDR3 sequences, under 15% occurring once. This record comes from a study of T cells in Graves' hyperthyroidism and ophthalmopathy. CDR1 and CDR2 from the germline V gene are MNHNS and SASEGT. This CDR3 is 13 amino acids long. V was pared by 7 bases and J by 8 bases, with 17 bases between. Fresh peripheral blood, approximately 10 ml, was the source of the PBMCs.

The clonotype comes from a woman aged 18-29 years with Graves' hyperthyroidism. The rearrangement links TRBV6-1 to TRBJ1-2; D unresolved. Sequencing was performed on blood. The CDR3 nucleotides read TGTGCCAGCACGCCTCGGTCTCGAGAGGGCTACACCTTC. It translates to CASTPRSREGYTF.